A selection of T cell receptor beta chains follows, all from one sample in a study of T cell changes during pregnancy in multiple sclerosis. Clones were read by immunoSEQ multiplex PCR, and TCRdb kept only the in-frame ones, dropping some. The table has approximately 65,000 clones, 95% to 97% seen once. Here the sequenced sample was CD8+ T cells from peripheral blood mononuclear cells, taken after pregnancy. The receptors come from a female donor with multiple sclerosis, enrolled in a pregnancy study. Each CDR3 is given with its conserved first and last residue. The D gene is left open where the match is weak. Some rows have no size entry. The others give once, few or many, or a class for an expanded clone.

J gene: TRBJ2-1
CDR3 length: 15
clone size: .
D gene: TRBD2
V gene: TRBV9
CDR3 protein: CASSVAGGMGNEQFF
CDR3 DNA: TGTGCCAGCAGCGTAGCGGGAGGAATGGGAAATGAGCAGTTCTTC

J gene: TRBJ1-1
CDR3 length: 14
clone size: .
D gene: TRBD1
V gene: TRBV27
CDR3 protein: CASTAGTGHTEAFF
CDR3 DNA: TGTGCCAGCACCGCCGGGACAGGGCACACTGAAGCTTTCTTT

J gene: TRBJ1-1
CDR3 length: 11
clone size: .
D gene: .
V gene: TRBV7-9
CDR3 protein: CASSRTREAFF
CDR3 DNA: TGTGCCAGCAGCCGAACCAGGGAAGCTTTCTTT

J gene: TRBJ2-7
CDR3 length: 13
clone size: .
D gene: .
V gene: TRBV28
CDR3 protein: CASLAQPSYEQYF
CDR3 DNA: TGTGCCAGCTTAGCGCAACCTTCCTACGAGCAGTACTTC

J gene: TRBJ2-4
CDR3 length: 15
clone size: .
D gene: .
V gene: TRBV27
CDR3 protein: CASRAFVGNRNIQYF
CDR3 DNA: TGTGCCAGCAGGGCCTTTGTCGGGAACAGAAACATTCAGTACTTC

J gene: TRBJ2-7
CDR3 length: 15
clone size: .
D gene: .
V gene: TRBV11-2
CDR3 protein: CASRDVQRIMEEQYF
CDR3 DNA: TGTGCCAGTCGAGACGTCCAGAGGATAATGGAAGAGCAGTACTTC

J gene: TRBJ2-7
CDR3 length: 12
clone size: .
D gene: .
V gene: TRBV19
CDR3 protein: CASSSGVYEQYF
CDR3 DNA: TGTGCCAGTAGCTCCGGGGTTTACGAGCAGTACTTC

J gene: TRBJ2-1
CDR3 length: 16
clone size: .
D gene: TRBD2
V gene: TRBV5-5
CDR3 protein: CASSFGVELAGDEQFF
CDR3 DNA: TGTGCCAGCAGCTTCGGGGTAGAACTAGCGGGAGATGAGCAGTTCTTC

J gene: TRBJ1-2
CDR3 length: 16
clone size: .
D gene: TRBD1
V gene: TRBV18
CDR3 protein: CASSLPGQGRNYGYTF
CDR3 DNA: TGTGCCAGCTCACTCCCGGGACAGGGACGTAACTATGGCTACACCTTC

J gene: TRBJ1-1
CDR3 length: 15
clone size: once
D gene: .
V gene: TRBV5-1
CDR3 protein: CASSLGAMGNTEAFF
CDR3 DNA: TGCGCCAGCAGCTTGGGGGCCATGGGGAACACTGAAGCTTTCTTT

J gene: TRBJ2-2
CDR3 length: 14
clone size: .
D gene: .
V gene: TRBV25-1
CDR3 protein: CASSEEALTGELFF
CDR3 DNA: TGTGCCAGCAGTGAAGAGGCACTCACCGGGGAGCTGTTTTTT

J gene: TRBJ2-1
CDR3 length: 13
clone size: .
D gene: .
V gene: TRBV7-3
CDR3 protein: CASSLNSGNEQFF
CDR3 DNA: TGTGCCAGCAGCTTAAATTCAGGCAATGAGCAGTTCTTC

J gene: TRBJ2-2
CDR3 length: 18
clone size: .
D gene: TRBD2
V gene: TRBV7-2
CDR3 protein: CASSLGASGRANTGELFF
CDR3 DNA: TGTGCCAGCAGCTTAGGGGCGAGCGGGAGGGCCAACACCGGGGAGCTGTTTTTT

J gene: TRBJ2-7
CDR3 length: 16
clone size: .
D gene: .
V gene: TRBV28
CDR3 protein: CASSPRDSSDRVEQYF
CDR3 DNA: TGTGCCAGCAGCCCAAGGGATTCTAGCGATCGGGTCGAGCAGTACTTC

J gene: TRBJ1-5
CDR3 length: 14
clone size: few
D gene: TRBD1
V gene: TRBV27
CDR3 protein: CASRQGQVGQPQHF
CDR3 DNA: TGTGCCAGTAGACAGGGTCAAGTCGGTCAGCCCCAGCATTTT

J gene: TRBJ2-5
CDR3 length: 14
clone size: .
D gene: TRBD1
V gene: TRBV9
CDR3 protein: CASSAWDSEETQYF
CDR3 DNA: TGTGCCAGCAGCGCCTGGGACAGTGAAGAGACCCAGTACTTC

J gene: TRBJ2-5
CDR3 length: 12
clone size: .
D gene: .
V gene: TRBV30
CDR3 protein: CAWSSTGETQYF
CDR3 DNA: TGTGCCTGGAGTTCAACAGGAGAGACCCAGTACTTC

J gene: TRBJ1-1
CDR3 length: 15
clone size: .
D gene: TRBD1
V gene: TRBV28
CDR3 protein: CASSYRGLGNTEAFF
CDR3 DNA: TGTGCCAGCAGCTACAGGGGGCTGGGGAACACTGAAGCTTTCTTT

J gene: TRBJ1-5
CDR3 length: 12
clone size: .
D gene: .
V gene: TRBV14
CDR3 protein: CASSPPGGPQHF
CDR3 DNA: TGTGCCAGCAGCCCCCCGGGGGGGCCCCAGCATTTT

J gene: TRBJ1-1
CDR3 length: 14
clone size: .
D gene: .
V gene: TRBV11-2
CDR3 protein: CASSLERGHRGAFF
CDR3 DNA: TGTGCCAGCAGCTTAGAACGGGGTCACCGGGGGGCTTTCTTT

J gene: TRBJ1-4
CDR3 length: 14
clone size: .
D gene: TRBD1
V gene: TRBV7-6
CDR3 protein: CASSTGTGEEKLFF
CDR3 DNA: TGTGCCAGCAGCACAGGGACAGGGGAGGAAAAACTGTTTTTT

J gene: TRBJ1-4
CDR3 length: 14
clone size: .
D gene: TRBD1
V gene: TRBV27
CDR3 protein: CASSFAGGDEKLFF
CDR3 DNA: TGTGCCAGCAGTTTCGCAGGGGGCGATGAAAAACTGTTTTTT

J gene: TRBJ2-3
CDR3 length: 16
clone size: .
D gene: TRBD1
V gene: TRBV16
CDR3 protein: CASSPLDRTSTDTQYF
CDR3 DNA: TGTGCCAGCAGCCCTCTGGACAGGACTAGCACAGATACGCAGTATTTT

J gene: TRBJ2-1
CDR3 length: 15
clone size: .
D gene: .
V gene: TRBV28
CDR3 protein: CASSSSREGLNEQFF
CDR3 DNA: .

J gene: TRBJ2-1
CDR3 length: 15
clone size: once
D gene: .
V gene: TRBV9
CDR3 protein: CASSAAGTLYNEQFF
CDR3 DNA: TGTGCCAGCAGCGCAGCAGGGACACTATACAATGAGCAGTTCTTC

J gene: TRBJ2-7
CDR3 length: 19
clone size: .
D gene: TRBD2
V gene: TRBV5-1
CDR3 protein: CASSSDRVGELAGAYEQYF
CDR3 DNA: TGCGCCAGCAGCTCAGACAGGGTCGGCGAACTAGCGGGAGCCTACGAGCAGTACTTC

J gene: TRBJ2-7
CDR3 length: 14
clone size: once
D gene: TRBD1
V gene: TRBV5-5
CDR3 protein: CASSLDRGSYEQYF
CDR3 DNA: TGTGCCAGCAGCTTGGACAGGGGCTCCTACGAGCAGTACTTC

J gene: TRBJ2-5
CDR3 length: 14
clone size: .
D gene: .
V gene: TRBV7-9
CDR3 protein: CASSLDLAQETQYF
CDR3 DNA: TGTGCCAGCAGCTTAGACCTAGCACAAGAGACCCAGTACTTC

J gene: TRBJ2-7
CDR3 length: 17
clone size: .
D gene: TRBD1
V gene: TRBV6-4
CDR3 protein: CASSTEDRGRWGYEQYF
CDR3 DNA: TGTGCCAGCAGCACCGAGGACAGGGGGCGCTGGGGATACGAGCAGTACTTC

J gene: TRBJ2-7
CDR3 length: 15
clone size: .
D gene: TRBD2
V gene: TRBV4-1
CDR3 protein: CASSQRTSGSYEQYF
CDR3 DNA: TGCGCCAGCAGCCAGCGGACTAGCGGGAGCTACGAGCAGTACTTC